This T cell receptor beta chain was found in a study of blood T cell repertoires in COVID-19. Background on the study: Both acute and convalescent COVID-19 samples were obtained from the United States, Italy and Spain. The analysed material was cDNA or gDNA that came from T cells, B-cell-depleted T cells, or PBMCs.

The germline CDR1 and CDR2 sequences are KGHSH and LQKENI. V shed 0 bases and J shed 0 bases, with 7 bases lying between them. CDR3 length equals 15 residues. In the source study's methods: Scientists estimated how many nucleated cells there were by amplifying reference gene primers. The method was immunoSEQ multiplex PCR; TCRdb's version includes in-frame clones alone and lacks a portion of them. Clone size and V and J calls were adopted from that table, with D and trimming inferred from the DNA. The sample holds about 130,000 clones, 80% to 90% seen once. The specimen was peripheral blood. This clonotype was sampled from a human donor in a cohort sampled during active COVID-19. This sequence joins TRBV18 and TRBJ2-3; tentative D call: TRBD1 (5 bases). The CDR3 DNA reads as TGTGCCAGCTCACCACCGACAGTTAGCACAGATACGCAGTATTTT. Translated, it gives CASSPPTVSTDTQYF.